The TCR beta chain under discussion was sequenced for a study of blood T cell repertoires in COVID-19. Study information: From T cells, B-cell-depleted T cells, or PBMCs came the material, which was cDNA or gDNA.

V shed 5 bases, J shed 4 bases, and the junction held 2 bases outside the gene matches. Germline-derived CDR1 and CDR2 are SEHNR and FQNEAQ (reference sequence). The CDR3 covers 13 residues. In terms of age and location, participants ranged from about 18 to 95 years and lived in around 22 US areas. Profiling relied on immunoSEQ multiplex PCR, and the TCRdb table lists in-frame clones only, not all of them. This sample yields almost 250,000 clones, of which approximately 85% are seen a single time; over 7.5% belongs to the top ten. This rearrangement joins TRBV7-9 to TRBJ1-1; 9 bases align to TRBD1. The specimen was PBMCs or T cells enriched from blood (not recorded which). This TCR was sampled from a woman between 50 and 59 years old with acute COVID-19. CDR3 nucleotide sequence: TGTGCCAGCAGCGGACAGGGGTCCACTGAAGCTTTCTTT. Protein: CASSGQGSTEAFF. Full variable domain (outside the CDR3, taken from reference TRBV7-9 and TRBJ1-1): DTGVSQNPRHKITKRGQNVTFRCDPISEHNRLYWYRQTLGQGPEFLTYFQNEAQLEKSRLLSDRFSAERPKGSFSTLEIQRTEQGDSAMYLCASSGQGSTEAFFGQGTRLTVV.